This TCR beta chain was retrieved from a study of cytomegalovirus exposure and HLA in healthy donors. Overall study results and limits: A later analysis by the authors found several of the most significant clusters apparently linked to common viral pathogens. One variant, a missense change in DCLRE1C, was linked in a later analysis to TCR beta V- and J-gene trimming. Most TCRs appeared rarely, but some public TCRs recurred in many donors.

Per the germline V gene, CDR1 is KGHSH and CDR2 is LQKENI. This CDR3 comprises 15 residues. V lost 3 bases to trimming and J lost 13 bases; unmatched junction nucleotides: 9. It was with 60 Vbeta and 13 Jbeta primers that the PCR ran. Profiling relied on immunoSEQ multiplex PCR, and the TCRdb table lists in-frame clones only, not all of them. The repertoire consists of about 150,000 clones, with around 74% occurring once and the leading ten covering 1.1% to 1.5%. Details on this clone: What it binds is not known.

The receptor comes from a woman under 40 in good health and CMV-seronegative. The sequenced sample consisted of PBMCs. J is TRBJ2-1 and V is TRBV18; 13 bases are a match to TRBD2. The CDR3 DNA follows: TGTGCCAGCTCACCTCCAGGACTAGCGGGGGAGGGTCAGTTCTTC. This gives the protein CASSPPGLAGEGQFF.